Listed below are T cell receptor beta chains from one sample, sequenced in a study of shared clonotypes between healthy human individuals. The method was immunoSEQ multiplex PCR; TCRdb's version includes in-frame clones alone and lacks a portion of them. The data contain 450,000 to 500,000 clones, 60% to 80% of them singletons. Sequenced material: PBMCs. Receptor source: a woman between 35 and 50 years old in good health. Some clones in this sample may be carry-over from other donors' samples. Each CDR3 is given with its conserved first and last residue. Fields, in order: J gene, clone size, D gene, V gene, CDR3 protein, CDR3 DNA. A D gene is named only where the DNA matches it firmly. Some rows mark clone size as missing; the rest say once, few, many or name a class of expanded clone.

J: TRBJ1-4
size: few
D: TRBD1
V: TRBV19
CDR3: CASSITGTGAGDEKLFF
DNA: TGTGCCAGTAGTATTACCGGGACAGGGGCCGGAGACGAAAAACTGTTTTTT

J: TRBJ1-5
size: NA
D: NA
V: TRBV6-1
CDR3: CATNGGGSNQPQHF
DNA: TGTGCTACCAATGGGGGAGGAAGCAATCAGCCCCAGCATTTT

J: TRBJ2-2
size: NA
D: NA
V: TRBV7-2
CDR3: CASSPPRQGHRNTGELFF
DNA: TGTGCCAGCAGCCCACCTCGTCAGGGACATAGGAACACCGGGGAGCTGTTTTTT

J: TRBJ2-7
size: NA
D: NA
V: TRBV7-9
CDR3: CASSLGGPGREEQYF
DNA: TGTGCCAGCAGCTTAGGGGGCCCGGGGCGGGAAGAGCAGTACTTC

J: TRBJ2-5
size: NA
D: TRBD2
V: TRBV7-2
CDR3: CASSPLTRGEGTQYF
DNA: TGTGCCAGCAGCCCTCTGACCCGGGGGGAAGGGACCCAGTACTTC

J: TRBJ2-5
size: NA
D: NA
V: TRBV7-8
CDR3: CASSPPDQETQYF
DNA: TGTGCCAGCAGCCCCCCGGATCAAGAGACCCAGTACTTC

J: TRBJ2-2
size: NA
D: TRBD1
V: TRBV5-6
CDR3: CASSKTPGQGASGELFF
DNA: TGTGCCAGCAGCAAAACACCGGGACAGGGGGCTTCTGGGGAGCTGTTTTTT

J: TRBJ1-1
size: NA
D: NA
V: TRBV15
CDR3: CATRATGRNTEAFF
DNA: TGTGCCACCAGGGCAACAGGGAGGAACACTGAAGCTTTCTTT

J: TRBJ1-3
size: once
D: NA
V: TRBV6-5
CDR3: CASSYSLGGNTIYF
DNA: TGTGCCAGCAGTTACTCGCTGGGGGGAAACACCATATATTTT

J: TRBJ2-2
size: NA
D: NA
V: TRBV11-3
CDR3: CASSLELERGELFF
DNA: TGTGCCAGCAGCTTAGAATTGGAGCGCGGGGAGCTGTTTTTT

J: TRBJ2-3
size: NA
D: TRBD2
V: TRBV10-3
CDR3: CAISPGTSGSQDTQYF
DNA: TGTGCCATCAGTCCCGGGACTAGCGGGAGTCAGGACACGCAGTATTTT

J: TRBJ2-1
size: NA
D: TRBD2
V: TRBV10-3
CDR3: CAISPGGGYNEQFF
DNA: TGTGCCATCTCTCCTGGCGGGGGTTACAATGAGCAGTTCTTC

J: TRBJ1-2
size: NA
D: TRBD1
V: TRBV5-1
CDR3: CASSPDRGHVGYTF
DNA: TGCGCCAGCAGCCCTGACAGGGGGCATGTTGGCTACACCTTC

J: TRBJ2-7
size: NA
D: NA
V: TRBV5-5
CDR3: CASSPGGFYEQYF
DNA: TGTGCCAGCAGCCCAGGGGGGTTCTACGAGCAGTACTTC

J: TRBJ1-1
size: NA
D: NA
V: TRBV28
CDR3: CASSPPTNTEAFF
DNA: TGTGCCAGCAGCCCCCCAACGAACACTGAAGCTTTCTTT

J: TRBJ2-7
size: NA
D: NA
V: TRBV28
CDR3: CASSLTSSYEQYF
DNA: TGTGCCAGCAGTTTGACTAGCTCCTACGAGCAGTACTTC

J: TRBJ1-4
size: few
D: NA
V: TRBV6-1
CDR3: CASSEGGFLEKLFF
DNA: TGTGCCAGCAGTGAAGGAGGATTTCTTGAAAAACTGTTTTTT

J: TRBJ1-5
size: NA
D: NA
V: TRBV6-4
CDR3: CASSLEVGQPQHF
DNA: TGTGCCAGCAGTTTGGAGGTTGGGCAGCCCCAGCATTTT

J: TRBJ1-1
size: NA
D: NA
V: TRBV15
CDR3: CATSRDSIKAFF
DNA: TGTGCCACCAGCAGAGATAGTATAAAAGCTTTCTTT

J: TRBJ1-3
size: NA
D: NA
V: TRBV30
CDR3: CAWSVTSGNTIYF
DNA: TGTGCCTGGAGTGTAACAAGTGGAAACACCATATATTTT

J: TRBJ2-2
size: NA
D: TRBD1
V: TRBV7-2
CDR3: CASSPNRGRTGELFF
DNA: TGTGCCAGCAGCCCTAACAGGGGGCGCACCGGGGAGCTGTTTTTT

J: TRBJ2-3
size: NA
D: TRBD1
V: TRBV18
CDR3: CASSPRTGTQYF
DNA: TGTGCCAGCTCACCTAGGACAGGCACGCAGTATTTT

J: TRBJ2-7
size: NA
D: NA
V: TRBV28
CDR3: CASSSSIGGGEQYF
DNA: TGTGCCAGCAGTTCATCGATTGGGGGAGGCGAGCAGTACTTC

J: TRBJ1-5
size: few
D: NA
V: TRBV4-1
CDR3: CASSQVGDSNQPQHF
DNA: TGCGCCAGCAGCCAAGTGGGAGATAGCAATCAGCCCCAGCATTTT

J: TRBJ2-5
size: NA
D: TRBD2
V: TRBV7-7
CDR3: CASSVGLRETQYF
DNA: TGTGCCAGCAGCGTGGGACTACGAGAGACCCAGTACTTC

J: TRBJ2-2
size: NA
D: NA
V: TRBV7-2
CDR3: CASSLGVGEIVSGELFF
DNA: TGTGCCAGCAGCTTAGGGGTGGGAGAGATTGTTTCCGGGGAGCTGTTTTTT

J: TRBJ1-5
size: NA
D: NA
V: TRBV7-4
CDR3: CASSLAPDQPQHF
DNA: TGTGCCAGCAGCTTAGCGCCAGATCAGCCCCAGCATTTT

J: TRBJ2-7
size: once
D: TRBD2
V: TRBV27
CDR3: CASSRLAGLYEQYF
DNA: TGTGCCAGCAGCCGACTAGCGGGACTTTACGAGCAGTACTTC

J: TRBJ1-2
size: NA
D: NA
V: TRBV19
CDR3: CASSTAEGTLGDTF
DNA: TGTGCCAGTAGTACCGCCGAGGGGACTTTGGGAGACACCTTC

J: TRBJ1-1
size: few
D: TRBD1
V: TRBV9
CDR3: CASSPGTGERKAFF
DNA: TGTGCCAGCAGCCCGGGGACAGGGGAGAGGAAAGCTTTCTTT

J: TRBJ1-1
size: NA
D: NA
V: TRBV19
CDR3: CASSLGPGAFF
DNA: TGTGCCAGTAGTTTGGGACCCGGGGCTTTCTTT

J: TRBJ1-4
size: NA
D: TRBD1
V: TRBV10-3
CDR3: CAITDRDEKLFF
DNA: TGTGCCATAACGGACAGGGATGAAAAACTGTTTTTT

J: TRBJ2-3
size: NA
D: NA
V: TRBV2
CDR3: CASSGGGEQYF
DNA: TGTGCCAGCAGTGGGGGCGGGGAGCAGTATTTT

J: TRBJ1-2
size: few
D: NA
V: TRBV5-4
CDR3: CASSLGGASDYGYTF
DNA: TGTGCCAGCAGCCTGGGGGGGGCCAGTGACTATGGCTACACCTTC

J: TRBJ2-7
size: NA
D: NA
V: TRBV5-1
CDR3: CASSLAPGADSYEQYF
DNA: TGCGCCAGCAGCTTGGCTCCGGGGGCGGACTCCTACGAGCAGTACTTC

J: TRBJ1-1
size: NA
D: NA
V: TRBV7-9
CDR3: CASSLWLGRDTEAFF
DNA: TGTGCCAGCAGCCTTTGGTTGGGGCGGGACACTGAAGCTTTCTTT

J: TRBJ2-5
size: NA
D: NA
V: TRBV15
CDR3: CATSRDGLAGETQYF
DNA: TGTGCCACCAGCAGAGATGGGCTAGCCGGGGAGACCCAGTACTTC

J: TRBJ1-1
size: NA
D: NA
V: TRBV10-3
CDR3: CAIRFRDGKNTEAFF
DNA: TGTGCCATCAGGTTTCGGGACGGCAAGAACACTGAAGCTTTCTTT

J: TRBJ2-2
size: NA
D: NA
V: TRBV2
CDR3: CASSKEGVGTGELFF
DNA: TGTGCCAGCAGTAAGGAAGGGGTGGGAACCGGGGAGCTGTTTTTT

J: TRBJ2-5
size: NA
D: TRBD1
V: TRBV2
CDR3: CASRDRGQDQETQYF
DNA: TGTGCCAGCAGGGACAGGGGCCAGGACCAAGAGACCCAGTACTTC

J: TRBJ2-5
size: NA
D: TRBD2
V: TRBV11-2
CDR3: CASSLEGGSSSETQYF
DNA: TGTGCCAGCAGCTTAGAGGGGGGGTCTAGCTCGGAGACCCAGTACTTC

J: TRBJ2-1
size: NA
D: NA
V: TRBV23-1
CDR3: CASSQSWASTYYNEQFF
DNA: TGCGCCAGCAGTCAATCGTGGGCTAGTACGTACTACAATGAGCAGTTCTTC

J: TRBJ2-5
size: NA
D: TRBD2
V: TRBV4-1
CDR3: CASSQVPGRDETQYF
DNA: TGCGCCAGCAGCCAAGTCCCCGGGAGGGATGAGACCCAGTACTTC

J: TRBJ2-1
size: NA
D: NA
V: TRBV28
CDR3: CASSFGRYNEQFF
DNA: TGTGCCAGCAGTTTTGGACGGTACAATGAGCAGTTCTTC

J: TRBJ1-5
size: NA
D: NA
V: TRBV7-9
CDR3: CASSLEGIGGNQPQHF
DNA: TGTGCCAGCAGCTTAGAGGGGATAGGGGGCAATCAGCCCCAGCATTTT

J: TRBJ2-3
size: NA
D: NA
V: TRBV5-4
CDR3: CASSPGLYTDTQYF
DNA: TGTGCCAGCAGCCCGGGACTCTACACAGATACGCAGTATTTT

J: TRBJ2-2
size: NA
D: TRBD2
V: TRBV4-1
CDR3: CASSQRTSGTGELFF
DNA: TGCGCCAGCAGCCAGAGGACTAGCGGCACCGGGGAGCTGTTTTTT

J: TRBJ2-3
size: once
D: TRBD2
V: TRBV10-3
CDR3: CAINRGTSGSTDTQYF
DNA: TGTGCCATCAATAGGGGGACTAGTGGGTCCACAGATACGCAGTATTTT

J: TRBJ1-4
size: NA
D: NA
V: TRBV6-5
CDR3: CAGNYGGFNEKLFF
DNA: TGTGCCGGTAACTACGGAGGATTTAATGAAAAACTGTTTTTT

J: TRBJ2-7
size: NA
D: TRBD1
V: TRBV6-5
CDR3: CASSYLGQGAGQYF
DNA: TGTGCCAGCAGCTACCTTGGACAGGGGGCAGGGCAGTACTTC

J: TRBJ2-5
size: few
D: TRBD1
V: TRBV2
CDR3: CASQRTGAETQYF
DNA: TGTGCCAGCCAGAGAACAGGGGCAGAGACCCAGTACTTC